Listed below are T cell receptor beta chains from one sample, sequenced in a study of T cells in Graves' hyperthyroidism and ophthalmopathy. TCRdb re-called the multiplex PCR reads through MiXCR, storing one row per CDR3 protein. The table has over 350,000 distinct CDR3 sequences, approximately 14% seen once. Sequencing used blood. The receptors come from a man aged 18 to 29 with Graves' ophthalmopathy. Each CDR3 is given with its conserved first and last residue. D genes are given only for firm matches. The size of a clone is reported for some rows only, either as once, few or many, or as a class for expanded clones.

d_call: NA; j_call: TRBJ2-5; v_call: TRBV7-3; clone_size: NA; cdr3_aa: CASSEGPDRTSQETQYF; cdr3_nt: TGTGCCAGCAGCGAAGGGCCCGACAGGACCTCTCAAGAGACCCAGTACTTC
d_call: TRBD1; j_call: TRBJ2-7; v_call: TRBV29-1; clone_size: NA; cdr3_aa: CSVVALGQSYEQYF; cdr3_nt: TGCAGCGTTGTTGCACTGGGACAGAGCTACGAGCAGTACTTC
d_call: TRBD2; j_call: TRBJ2-1; v_call: TRBV20-1; clone_size: many; cdr3_aa: CSARGGLAGVPEQFF; cdr3_nt: TGCAGTGCTAGAGGGGGACTAGCGGGAGTTCCTGAGCAGTTCTTC
d_call: TRBD2; j_call: TRBJ2-3; v_call: TRBV7-2; clone_size: many; cdr3_aa: CASPLRGSGGEYTQYF; cdr3_nt: TGTGCCAGCCCCCTTAGGGGAAGCGGGGGGGAGTATACGCAGTATTTT
d_call: NA; j_call: TRBJ2-7; v_call: TRBV7-9; clone_size: many; cdr3_aa: CASSRTREQYF; cdr3_nt: TGTGCCAGCAGCCGAACGAGGGAGCAGTACTTC
d_call: TRBD1; j_call: TRBJ2-2; v_call: TRBV15; clone_size: many; cdr3_aa: CATSRNRDRGPGELFF; cdr3_nt: TGTGCCACCAGCAGGAACCGGGACAGGGGGCCTGGGGAGCTGTTTTTT
d_call: NA; j_call: TRBJ2-7; v_call: TRBV27; clone_size: NA; cdr3_aa: CASSPSRGYKQYF; cdr3_nt: TGTGCCAGCAGTCCTTCGAGGGGTTACAAGCAGTACTTC
d_call: NA; j_call: TRBJ2-3; v_call: TRBV14; clone_size: NA; cdr3_aa: CASTPTRPQYF; cdr3_nt: TGTGCCAGCACCCCAACTAGGCCGCAGTATTTT
d_call: TRBD1; j_call: TRBJ1-2; v_call: TRBV6-1; clone_size: many; cdr3_aa: CASSEDRVRGYGYTF; cdr3_nt: TGTGCCAGCAGCGAGGACAGGGTTAGGGGCTATGGCTACACCTTC
d_call: TRBD2; j_call: TRBJ2-3; v_call: TRBV11-2; clone_size: many; cdr3_aa: CASSPTRLAGGDTQYF; cdr3_nt: TGTGCCAGCAGCCCAACCAGACTAGCGGGGGGTGATACGCAGTATTTT
d_call: NA; j_call: TRBJ2-2; v_call: TRBV20-1; clone_size: many; cdr3_aa: CSARDLRAPANTGELFF; cdr3_nt: TGCAGTGCTAGAGATTTACGGGCTCCCGCGAACACCGGGGAGCTGTTTTTT
d_call: NA; j_call: TRBJ2-5; v_call: TRBV12-3/TRBV12-4; clone_size: NA; cdr3_aa: CASSFTQEAQYF; cdr3_nt: TGTGCCAGCAGTTTTACCCAAGAGGCCCAGTACTTC
d_call: NA; j_call: TRBJ1-4; v_call: TRBV9; clone_size: few; cdr3_aa: CASSVRGSTNEKLFF; cdr3_nt: TGTGCCAGCAGCGTTCGGGGGTCAACTAATGAAAAACTGTTTTTT
d_call: NA; j_call: TRBJ1-1; v_call: TRBV6-5; clone_size: many; cdr3_aa: CASSYGVTGSTEAFF; cdr3_nt: TGTGCCAGCAGTTACGGGGTCACGGGGTCCACTGAAGCTTTCTTT
d_call: TRBD1; j_call: TRBJ2-3; v_call: TRBV3-1; clone_size: many; cdr3_aa: CASSHEGAYTQYF; cdr3_nt: TGTGCCAGCAGCCATGAGGGGGCATATACGCAGTATTTT
d_call: NA; j_call: TRBJ2-1; v_call: TRBV12-3/TRBV12-4; clone_size: many; cdr3_aa: CASSTPFVYEQFF; cdr3_nt: TGTGCCAGCAGCACCCCATTTGTGTATGAGCAGTTCTTC
d_call: NA; j_call: TRBJ2-5; v_call: TRBV10-3; clone_size: many; cdr3_aa: CAISDGETGTQYF; cdr3_nt: TGTGCCATCAGTGATGGTGAGACCGGGACCCAGTACTTC
d_call: TRBD2; j_call: TRBJ2-5; v_call: TRBV27; clone_size: NA; cdr3_aa: CASRKTGGQETQYF; cdr3_nt: TGTGCCAGCAGAAAGACGGGGGGACAAGAGACCCAGTACTTC
d_call: NA; j_call: TRBJ2-5; v_call: TRBV9; clone_size: NA; cdr3_aa: CASSDGTAGRETQYF; cdr3_nt: TGTGCCAGCAGCGATGGGACAGCCGGGAGAGAGACCCAGTACTTC
d_call: TRBD2; j_call: TRBJ2-2; v_call: TRBV4-1; clone_size: few; cdr3_aa: CASSQDASGTGGELFF; cdr3_nt: TGCGCCAGCAGCCAAGACGCTAGCGGGACCGGCGGGGAGCTGTTTTTT
d_call: NA; j_call: TRBJ2-2; v_call: TRBV11-3; clone_size: few; cdr3_aa: CASSLGPNGELFF; cdr3_nt: TGTGCCAGCAGCTTAGGACCCAACGGGGAGCTGTTTTTT
d_call: NA; j_call: TRBJ2-2; v_call: TRBV12-3/TRBV12-4; clone_size: few; cdr3_aa: CASSPQDPLTGELFF; cdr3_nt: TGTGCCAGCAGTCCACAGGATCCGCTCACCGGGGAGCTGTTTTTT
d_call: NA; j_call: TRBJ2-7; v_call: TRBV6-1; clone_size: few; cdr3_aa: CASSKQEYDYEQYF; cdr3_nt: TGTGCCAGCAGTAAACAGGAGTACGACTACGAGCAGTACTTC
d_call: NA; j_call: TRBJ1-2; v_call: TRBV6-1; clone_size: NA; cdr3_aa: CASSPGGDGAYGYTF; cdr3_nt: TGTGCCAGCAGTCCCGGGGGGGACGGAGCCTATGGCTACACCTTC
d_call: NA; j_call: TRBJ2-1; v_call: TRBV3-1; clone_size: many; cdr3_aa: CASSPWPYESYNEQFF; cdr3_nt: TGTGCCAGCAGCCCGTGGCCGTACGAATCCTACAATGAGCAGTTCTTC
d_call: NA; j_call: TRBJ2-7; v_call: TRBV27; clone_size: few; cdr3_aa: CASSLGTLGDEQYF; cdr3_nt: TGTGCCAGCAGTTTGGGGACACTAGGAGACGAGCAGTACTTC
d_call: TRBD1; j_call: TRBJ1-1; v_call: TRBV5-6; clone_size: many; cdr3_aa: CASSLGTGQGISEAFF; cdr3_nt: TGTGCCAGCAGCTTGGGTACGGGACAGGGTATCTCTGAAGCTTTCTTT
d_call: NA; j_call: TRBJ1-1; v_call: TRBV5-5; clone_size: many; cdr3_aa: CASSPAGTSGTEAFF; cdr3_nt: TGTGCCAGCAGCCCCGCCGGGACGTCGGGAACTGAAGCTTTCTTT
d_call: NA; j_call: TRBJ1-1; v_call: TRBV18; clone_size: many; cdr3_aa: CASSPTSDGGTEAFF; cdr3_nt: TGTGCCAGCTCACCGACCTCTGACGGAGGCACTGAAGCTTTCTTT
d_call: NA; j_call: TRBJ2-7; v_call: TRBV14; clone_size: many; cdr3_aa: CASSQEGHGDYEQYF; cdr3_nt: TGTGCCAGCAGCCAAGAGGGTCACGGAGACTACGAGCAGTACTTC
d_call: NA; j_call: TRBJ2-1; v_call: TRBV7-9; clone_size: many; cdr3_aa: CASSLGRDSWYNEQFF; cdr3_nt: TGTGCCAGCAGCTTAGGGCGGGACTCCTGGTACAATGAGCAGTTCTTC
d_call: TRBD2; j_call: TRBJ2-3; v_call: TRBV7-2; clone_size: many; cdr3_aa: CASRSGVERGRTDTQYF; cdr3_nt: TGTGCCAGCAGGTCCGGCGTCGAGCGGGGGCGCACAGATACGCAGTATTTT
d_call: NA; j_call: TRBJ1-1; v_call: TRBV11-3; clone_size: many; cdr3_aa: CASSFGIDFEAFF; cdr3_nt: TGTGCCAGCAGCTTTGGAATAGACTTCGAAGCTTTCTTT
d_call: NA; j_call: TRBJ2-7; v_call: TRBV7-3; clone_size: many; cdr3_aa: CASSLLASYEQYF; cdr3_nt: TGTGCCAGCAGCTTACTGGCGTCCTACGAGCAGTACTTC
d_call: TRBD1; j_call: TRBJ2-1; v_call: TRBV2; clone_size: many; cdr3_aa: CASSRGQGSYNEQFF; cdr3_nt: TGTGCCAGCAGCCGGGGACAGGGCTCCTACAATGAGCAGTTCTTC
d_call: NA; j_call: TRBJ1-4; v_call: TRBV20-1; clone_size: many; cdr3_aa: CSARDRRGEKLFF; cdr3_nt: TGCAGTGCTAGAGATAGGCGGGGTGAAAAACTGTTTTTT
d_call: TRBD1; j_call: TRBJ2-5; v_call: TRBV7-9; clone_size: NA; cdr3_aa: CASSFPGTGEETQYF; cdr3_nt: TGTGCCAGCAGCTTCCCCGGGACAGGGGAGGAGACCCAGTACTTC
d_call: NA; j_call: TRBJ2-5; v_call: TRBV6-1; clone_size: many; cdr3_aa: CASSDPGGLETQYF; cdr3_nt: TGTGCCAGCAGTGACCCGGGTGGCCTAGAGACCCAGTACTTC
d_call: NA; j_call: TRBJ2-2; v_call: TRBV18; clone_size: NA; cdr3_aa: CASSPLDSTYTGELFF; cdr3_nt: TGTGCCAGCTCACCGTTGGACAGTACCTACACCGGGGAGCTGTTTTTT
d_call: TRBD1; j_call: TRBJ1-1; v_call: TRBV5-1; clone_size: many; cdr3_aa: CASSLPDRDTEAFF; cdr3_nt: TGCGCCAGCAGCTTGCCTGACAGGGACACTGAAGCTTTCTTT
d_call: NA; j_call: TRBJ2-2; v_call: TRBV6-1; clone_size: NA; cdr3_aa: CASSRTVDANTGELFF; cdr3_nt: TGTGCCAGCAGTCGGACGGTAGACGCGAACACCGGGGAGCTGTTTTTT
d_call: NA; j_call: TRBJ1-6; v_call: TRBV5-1; clone_size: many; cdr3_aa: CASSLDRASDTYSPLHF; cdr3_nt: TGCGCCAGCAGCTTGGACAGGGCCTCTGATACCTATTCACCCCTCCACTTT
d_call: NA; j_call: TRBJ2-7; v_call: TRBV5-1; clone_size: NA; cdr3_aa: CASSLEGTIFYEQYF; cdr3_nt: TGCGCCAGCAGCCTCGAGGGGACAATCTTCTACGAGCAGTACTTC
d_call: NA; j_call: TRBJ2-7; v_call: TRBV7-9; clone_size: many; cdr3_aa: CASTIEGEQYF; cdr3_nt: TGTGCCAGCACTATCGAGGGCGAGCAGTACTTC
d_call: NA; j_call: TRBJ2-3; v_call: TRBV20-1; clone_size: many; cdr3_aa: CSAKRPASTDTQYF; cdr3_nt: TGCAGTGCCAAGCGGCCTGCTAGCACAGATACGCAGTATTTT
d_call: TRBD1; j_call: TRBJ2-3; v_call: TRBV24-1; clone_size: few; cdr3_aa: CATSDTGTGRTDTQYF; cdr3_nt: TGTGCCACCAGTGATACCGGGACAGGACGCACAGATACGCAGTATTTT
d_call: NA; j_call: TRBJ2-5; v_call: TRBV6-1; clone_size: many; cdr3_aa: CASMKGARGETQYF; cdr3_nt: TGTGCCAGCATGAAGGGGGCGCGGGGGGAGACCCAGTACTTC